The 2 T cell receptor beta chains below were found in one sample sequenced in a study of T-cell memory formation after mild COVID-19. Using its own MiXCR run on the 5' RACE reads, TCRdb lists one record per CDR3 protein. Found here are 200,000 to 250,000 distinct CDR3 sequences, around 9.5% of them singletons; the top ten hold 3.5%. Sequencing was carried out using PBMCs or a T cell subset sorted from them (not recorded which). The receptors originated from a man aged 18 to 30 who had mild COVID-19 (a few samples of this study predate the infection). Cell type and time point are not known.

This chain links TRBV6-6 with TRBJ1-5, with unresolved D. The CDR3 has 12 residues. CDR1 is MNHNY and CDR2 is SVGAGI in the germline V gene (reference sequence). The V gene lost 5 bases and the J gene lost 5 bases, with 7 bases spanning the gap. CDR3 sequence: CASSDQYQPQHF. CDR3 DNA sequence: TGTGCCAGCAGTGACCAATATCAGCCCCAGCATTTT.

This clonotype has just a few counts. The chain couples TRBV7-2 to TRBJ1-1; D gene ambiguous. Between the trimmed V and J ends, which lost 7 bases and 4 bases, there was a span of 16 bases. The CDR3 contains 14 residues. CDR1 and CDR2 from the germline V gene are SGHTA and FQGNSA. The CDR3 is CASTLGAGSTEAFF. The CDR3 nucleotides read TGTGCCAGCACCCTAGGAGCTGGGAGCACTGAAGCTTTCTTT.